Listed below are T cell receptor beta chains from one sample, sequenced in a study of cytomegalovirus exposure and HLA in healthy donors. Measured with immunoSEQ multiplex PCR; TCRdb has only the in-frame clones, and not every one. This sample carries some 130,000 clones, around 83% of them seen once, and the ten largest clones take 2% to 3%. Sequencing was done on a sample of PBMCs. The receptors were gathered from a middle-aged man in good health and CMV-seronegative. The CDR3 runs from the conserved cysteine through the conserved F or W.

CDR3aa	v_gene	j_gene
CASSLQGGEGTDTQYF	TRBV4-3	TRBJ2-3
CASRGQGWSPLHF	TRBV18	TRBJ1-6
CAFGGTGGNIQYF	TRBV30	TRBJ2-4
CASTPQAGNYGYTF	TRBV5-4	TRBJ1-2
CASSQAITEKLFF	TRBV4-2	TRBJ1-4
CSVGTGWDEQYF	TRBV29-1	TRBJ2-7
CASSEGNRDLKTQYF	TRBV6-1	TRBJ2-5
CASSPGTGYYEQYF	TRBV19	TRBJ2-7
CASSVSQGAQETQYF	TRBV9	TRBJ2-5
CASSTPGQGAYEQYF	TRBV7-9	TRBJ2-7